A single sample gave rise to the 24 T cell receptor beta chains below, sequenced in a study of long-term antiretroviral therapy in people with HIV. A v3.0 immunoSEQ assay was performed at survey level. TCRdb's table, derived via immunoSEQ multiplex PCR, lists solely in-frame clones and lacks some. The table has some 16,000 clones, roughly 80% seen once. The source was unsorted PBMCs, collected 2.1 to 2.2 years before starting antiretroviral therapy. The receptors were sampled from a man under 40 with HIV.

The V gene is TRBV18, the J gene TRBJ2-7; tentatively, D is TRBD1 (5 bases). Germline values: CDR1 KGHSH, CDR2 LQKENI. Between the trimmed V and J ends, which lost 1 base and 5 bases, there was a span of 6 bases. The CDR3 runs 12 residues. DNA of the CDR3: TGTGCCAGCTCACCACTAGGGGACGAGCAGTACTTC. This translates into CASSPLGDEQYF.

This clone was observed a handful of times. The CDR3 here is CSVRGGLGEKLFF. The CDR3 bases are TGCAGCGTCCGAGGGGGGTTGGGTGAAAAACTGTTTTTT. This chain uses TRBV29-1 with TRBJ1-4, with a possible D match to TRBD1 (6 bases). The germline V gene encodes CDR1 SQVTM and CDR2 ANQGSEA. The CDR3 runs to 13 residues. Trimming cost V 6 bases and J 7 bases, with 15 bases left between them.

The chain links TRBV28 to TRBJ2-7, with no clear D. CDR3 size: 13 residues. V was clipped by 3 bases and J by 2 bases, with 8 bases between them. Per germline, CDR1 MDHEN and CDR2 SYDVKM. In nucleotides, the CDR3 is TGTGCCAGCAGTTTGACGCTGCCCTACGAGCAGTACTTC. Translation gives CASSLTLPYEQYF.

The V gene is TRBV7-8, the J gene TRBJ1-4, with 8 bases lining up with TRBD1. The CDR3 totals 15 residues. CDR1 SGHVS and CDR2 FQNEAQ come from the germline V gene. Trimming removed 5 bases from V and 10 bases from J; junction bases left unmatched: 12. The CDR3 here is CASSPDRVVWGKLFF. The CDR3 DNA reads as TGTGCCAGCAGCCCGGACAGGGTAGTCTGGGGAAAACTGTTTTTT. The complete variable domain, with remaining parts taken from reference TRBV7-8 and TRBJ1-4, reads GAGVSQSPRYKVAKRGQDVALRCDPISGHVSLFWYQQALGQGPEFLTYFQNEAQLDKSGLPSDRFFAERPEGSVSTLKIQRTQQEDSAVYLCASSPDRVVWGKLFFGSGTQLSVL.

CDR3 in amino acids: CASSQRTSGGHNEQFF. DNA of the CDR3: TGCGCCAGCAGCCAACGTACTAGCGGGGGGCACAATGAGCAGTTCTTC. The chain employs TRBV4-1 and TRBJ2-1; 12 bases fit TRBD2. From germline, CDR1 is MGHRA and CDR2 YSYEKL. The J segment lost 5 bases and the V segment lost 2 bases, leaving 4 bases of the junction unmatched. The CDR3 has 16 residues.

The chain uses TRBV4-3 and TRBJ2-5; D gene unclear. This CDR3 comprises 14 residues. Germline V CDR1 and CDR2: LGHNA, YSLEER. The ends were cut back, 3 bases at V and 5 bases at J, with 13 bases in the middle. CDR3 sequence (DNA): TGCGCCAGCAGCCAGGAACCCCATGGTGAGACCCAGTACTTC. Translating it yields CASSQEPHGETQYF.

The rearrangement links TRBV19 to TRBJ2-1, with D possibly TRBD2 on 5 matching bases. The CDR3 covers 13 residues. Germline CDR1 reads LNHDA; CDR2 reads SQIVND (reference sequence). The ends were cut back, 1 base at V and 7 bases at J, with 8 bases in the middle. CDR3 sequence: CASSIVGKNEQFF. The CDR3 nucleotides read TGTGCCAGTAGTATAGTCGGGAAGAATGAGCAGTTCTTC.

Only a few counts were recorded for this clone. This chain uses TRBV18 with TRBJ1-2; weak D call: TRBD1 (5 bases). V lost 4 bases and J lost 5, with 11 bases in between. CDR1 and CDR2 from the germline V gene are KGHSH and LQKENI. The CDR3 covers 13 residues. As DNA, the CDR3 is TGTGCCAGCTCACATCTGACAGATTATGGCTACACCTTC. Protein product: CASSHLTDYGYTF.

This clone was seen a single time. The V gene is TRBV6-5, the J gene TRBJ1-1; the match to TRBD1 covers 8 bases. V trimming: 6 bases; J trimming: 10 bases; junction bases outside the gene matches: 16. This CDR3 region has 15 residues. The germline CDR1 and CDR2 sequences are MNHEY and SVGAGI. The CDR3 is CASRGQETPNILAFF. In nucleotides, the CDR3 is TGTGCCAGCAGGGGACAGGAGACCCCCAACATTCTAGCTTTCTTT.

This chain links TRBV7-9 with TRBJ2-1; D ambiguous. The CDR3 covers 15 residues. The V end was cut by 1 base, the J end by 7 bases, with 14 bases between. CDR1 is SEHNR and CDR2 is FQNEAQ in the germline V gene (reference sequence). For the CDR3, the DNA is TGTGCCAGCAGCTTAGACCACGGGTTTCGGAATGAGCAGTTCTTC. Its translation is CASSLDHGFRNEQFF.

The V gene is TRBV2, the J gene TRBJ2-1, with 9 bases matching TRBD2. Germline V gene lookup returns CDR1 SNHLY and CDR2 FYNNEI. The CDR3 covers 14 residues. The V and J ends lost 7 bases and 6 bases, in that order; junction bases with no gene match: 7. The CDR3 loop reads CASNSGLAGNEQFF. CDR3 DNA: TGTGCCAGCAACTCGGGACTAGCAGGCAATGAGCAGTTCTTC.

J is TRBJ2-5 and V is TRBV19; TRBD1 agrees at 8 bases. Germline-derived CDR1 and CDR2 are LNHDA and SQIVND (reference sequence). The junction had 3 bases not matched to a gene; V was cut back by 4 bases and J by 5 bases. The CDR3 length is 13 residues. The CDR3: CASSTGGLETQYF. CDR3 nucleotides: TGTGCCAGTAGTACAGGGGGCCTGGAGACCCAGTACTTC.

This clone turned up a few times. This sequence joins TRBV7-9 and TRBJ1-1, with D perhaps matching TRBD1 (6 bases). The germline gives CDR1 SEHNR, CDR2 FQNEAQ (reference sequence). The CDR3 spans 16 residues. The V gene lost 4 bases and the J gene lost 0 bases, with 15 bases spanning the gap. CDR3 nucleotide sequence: TGTGCCAGCAGCTCCTTCGGACAGACGATGAACACTGAAGCTTTCTTT. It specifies CASSSFGQTMNTEAFF.

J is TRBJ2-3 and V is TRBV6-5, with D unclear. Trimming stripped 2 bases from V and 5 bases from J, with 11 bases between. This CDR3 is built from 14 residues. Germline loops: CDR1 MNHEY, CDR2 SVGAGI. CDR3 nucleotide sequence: TGTGCCAGCAGTTACCAGGCCTCCGGAGATACGCAGTATTTT. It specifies CASSYQASGDTQYF.

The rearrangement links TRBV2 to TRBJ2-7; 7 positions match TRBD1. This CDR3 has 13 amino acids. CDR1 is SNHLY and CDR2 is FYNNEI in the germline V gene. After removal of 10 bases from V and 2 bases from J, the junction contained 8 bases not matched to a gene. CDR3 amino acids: CATQRTGPYEQYF. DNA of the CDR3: TGTGCCACCCAGCGGACAGGCCCCTACGAGCAGTACTTC.

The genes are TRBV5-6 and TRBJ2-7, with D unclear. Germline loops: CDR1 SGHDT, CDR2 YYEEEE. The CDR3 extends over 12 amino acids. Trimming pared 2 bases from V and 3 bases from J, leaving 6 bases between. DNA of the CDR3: TGTGCCAGCAGCTTTCGCAGCTACGAGCAGTACTTC. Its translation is CASSFRSYEQYF.

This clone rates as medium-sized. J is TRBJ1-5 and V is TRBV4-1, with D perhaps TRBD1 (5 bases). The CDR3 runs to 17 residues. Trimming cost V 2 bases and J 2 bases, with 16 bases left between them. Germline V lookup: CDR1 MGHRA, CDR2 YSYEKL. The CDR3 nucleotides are TGCGCCAGCAGCCAAACCTGGGACCCACAGCGCAATCAGCCCCAGCATTTT. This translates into CASSQTWDPQRNQPQHF.

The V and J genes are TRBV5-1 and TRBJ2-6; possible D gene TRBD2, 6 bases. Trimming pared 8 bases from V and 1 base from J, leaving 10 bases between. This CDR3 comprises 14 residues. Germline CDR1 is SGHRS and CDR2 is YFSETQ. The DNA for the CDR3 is TGCGCCAGTCGGAGGGAGTCTGGGGCCAACGTCCTGACTTTC. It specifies CASRRESGANVLTF.

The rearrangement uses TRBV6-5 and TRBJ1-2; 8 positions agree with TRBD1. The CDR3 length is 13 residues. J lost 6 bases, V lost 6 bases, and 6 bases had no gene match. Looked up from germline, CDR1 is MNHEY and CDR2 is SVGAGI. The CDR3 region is CASSDRGTNGYTF. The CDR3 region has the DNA TGTGCCAGCAGCGACAGGGGAACTAATGGCTACACCTTC.

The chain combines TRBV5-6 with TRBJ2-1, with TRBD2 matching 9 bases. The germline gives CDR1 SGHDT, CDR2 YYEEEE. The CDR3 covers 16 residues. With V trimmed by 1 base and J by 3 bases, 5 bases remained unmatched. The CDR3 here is CASSLRPSGDYNEQFF. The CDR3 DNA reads TGTGCCAGCAGCTTGCGCCCTAGCGGGGACTACAATGAGCAGTTCTTC.

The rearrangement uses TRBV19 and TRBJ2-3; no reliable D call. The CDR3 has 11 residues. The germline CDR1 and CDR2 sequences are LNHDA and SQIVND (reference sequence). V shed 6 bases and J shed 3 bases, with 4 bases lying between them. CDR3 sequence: CASSLTDTQYF. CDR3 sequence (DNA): TGTGCCAGTAGCTTGACAGATACGCAGTATTTT. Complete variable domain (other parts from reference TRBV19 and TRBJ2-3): DGGITQSPKYLFRKEGQNVTLSCEQNLNHDAMYWYRQDPGQGLRLIYYSQIVNDFQKGDIAEGYSVSREKKESFPLTVTSAQKNPTAFYLCASSLTDTQYFGPGTRLTVL.

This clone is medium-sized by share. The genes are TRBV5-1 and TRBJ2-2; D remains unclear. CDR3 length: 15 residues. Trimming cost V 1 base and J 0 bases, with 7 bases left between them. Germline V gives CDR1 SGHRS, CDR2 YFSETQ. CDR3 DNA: TGCGCCAGCAGCTTGTCTAGAACGAACACCGGGGAGCTGTTTTTT. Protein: CASSLSRTNTGELFF.

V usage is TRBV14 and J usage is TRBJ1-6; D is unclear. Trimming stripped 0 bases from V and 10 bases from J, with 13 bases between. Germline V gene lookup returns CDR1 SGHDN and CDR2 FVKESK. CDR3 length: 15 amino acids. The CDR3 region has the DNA TGTGCCAGCAGCCAAGATAGGGTCGGAGGCTCACCCCTCCACTTT. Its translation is CASSQDRVGGSPLHF.

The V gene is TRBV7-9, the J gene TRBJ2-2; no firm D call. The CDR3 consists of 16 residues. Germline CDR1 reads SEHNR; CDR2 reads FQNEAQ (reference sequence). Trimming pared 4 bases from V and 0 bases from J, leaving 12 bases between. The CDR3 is CASSYASAANTGELFF. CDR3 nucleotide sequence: TGTGCCAGCAGCTACGCCAGCGCCGCGAACACCGGGGAGCTGTTTTTT.